These T cell receptor beta chains were read from a single sample in a study of blood T cell repertoires in COVID-19. Clones were read by immunoSEQ multiplex PCR, and TCRdb kept only the in-frame ones, dropping some. Here the sample spans about 140,000 clones, about 84% being singletons. Sequenced input: peripheral blood. The origin of the receptors is a woman aged 45 to 65 with acute or convalescent COVID-19. Both conserved end residues are trimmed from each CDR3. Fields, in order: CDR3 protein, V gene, D gene. A D gene is named only where the DNA matches it firmly.

ASSYQGPDHRGSNQPQH,TRBV6-2/TRBV6-3,NA
ASNAGTSGFNEQF,TRBV6-5,TRBD2
SVEGQAYNEQF,TRBV29-1,TRBD1
ASRLAGGTTDTQY,TRBV6-4,TRBD2
ASSPLRGQGEDDGYT,TRBV18,TRBD1
ASSLNTGELF,TRBV7-7,NA
ATGDRSTDTQY,TRBV24-1,NA
ASSPTGSDTEAF,TRBV6-6,NA
ASSQDQVTQGLYYGYT,TRBV4-1,NA
SVEGDRANTEAF,TRBV29-1,TRBD1
ASSRYWGGSEAF,TRBV3-1/TRBV3-2,NA
ASSPGQSNYGYT,TRBV18,NA
ASSRSGLAGVTEQF,TRBV7-9,TRBD2
ASSPGGAGSTEAF,TRBV18,NA
ASSLVPGKDGIYNEQF,TRBV7-9,NA
ASSYEPYNEQF,TRBV6-2/TRBV6-3,NA
ASSLEGGTNQPQH,TRBV5-1,NA
ASSSGGGYNEQF,TRBV11-3,TRBD2
ASSFLFGGGGDEGTQY,TRBV7-2,TRBD2
ARKSGVYINYGYT,TRBV5-3,NA
ASSQDGDRVSEAF,TRBV4-1,NA
ASSLGQPTGELF,TRBV5-1,NA
ASSLAGQGHNEQF,TRBV13,TRBD1
ASSVYGGNTDTQY,TRBV9,NA
ASSQDRGGGAEAF,TRBV4-3,NA
ASSLELAGGNYNEQF,TRBV7-8,TRBD2
ASSLGLAGNNEQF,TRBV7-3,TRBD2
ASSTRTGSDTEAF,TRBV5-8,TRBD1
ASSKGTGPSTDTQY,TRBV5-1,TRBD1